One and the same sample provided the 4 T cell receptor beta chains below, sequenced in a study of T cell responses to AZD1222 COVID-19 vaccine. The table came from immunoSEQ multiplex PCR; TCRdb's copy has only in-frame clones and leaves some out. This sample has roughly 130,000 clones, with almost 95% found just once. The sample here was peripheral blood, taken on day 0 of AZD1222 vaccination. These receptor sequences come from an adult in good health.

This clone was seen just once. This chain uses TRBV7-2 with TRBJ1-3; D is possibly TRBD1 (5 bases). This CDR3 is 16 amino acids long. CDR1 is SGHTA, CDR2 FQGNSA, per germline. Trimming left V 1 base short and J 0 bases short, with 10 bases between. The CDR3 sequence: CASSLVRGFSGNTIYF. The CDR3 coding sequence is TGTGCCAGCAGCTTAGTTAGGGGTTTCTCTGGAAACACCATATATTTT.

In its sample, this clone was seen once. The rearrangement links TRBV10-3 to TRBJ2-2; maybe TRBD2 (6 bases). Per the germline V gene, CDR1 is ENHRY and CDR2 is SYGVKD. The length of the CDR3 is 14 residues. Trimming shortened V by 5 bases and J by 5 bases, and 12 bases separated the two germline ends. Written as DNA, the CDR3 is TGTGCCATCAGTCCTAGCGCCCAGACCGGGGAGCTGTTTTTT. This translates into CAISPSAQTGELFF.

The rearrangement joins TRBV11-2 to TRBJ2-1; D unclear. Germline V CDR1 and CDR2: SGHAT, FQNNGV. Trimming stripped 0 bases from V and 9 bases from J, with 9 bases between. The CDR3 runs to 13 residues. CDR3 sequence: CASSLDSVGEQFF. The CDR3 DNA sequence: TGTGCCAGCAGCTTAGATAGTGTCGGTGAGCAGTTCTTC.

This chain uses TRBV24-1 with TRBJ2-3; tentatively, D is TRBD1 (6 bases). The CDR3 consists of 14 residues. Trimming pared 5 bases from V and 5 bases from J, leaving 13 bases between. Germline V lookup: CDR1 KGHDR, CDR2 SFDVKD. The CDR3 loop reads CATSVQGPGDTQYF. Written as DNA, the CDR3 is TGTGCCACCAGTGTTCAGGGGCCCGGAGATACGCAGTATTTT.